These 20 T cell receptor beta chains came from one sample sequenced in a study of cytomegalovirus exposure and HLA in healthy donors. With 60 Vbeta and 13 Jbeta primers, the PCR was carried out. TCRdb's table, derived via immunoSEQ multiplex PCR, lists solely in-frame clones and lacks some. Among some 150,000 clones listed, roughly two thirds were seen once. The sample consisted of PBMCs. Receptor source: a woman aged 30 to 39 in good health and CMV-seronegative.

A note on this clone: An end of the junction differs from the germline gene, which may be a read error. This chain uses TRBV30 with TRBJ2-3, with a weak D call TRBD1 (6 bases). The CDR3 length is 12 residues. The germline CDR1 and CDR2 sequences are GTSNPN and SVGIG (reference sequence). The CDR3 coding sequence is TGTGCCTGGAGTCGAATACAGGGTAGATTGCATTTT. Residues: CAWSRIQGRLHF.

The J gene is TRBJ1-1, the V gene TRBV27; D unresolved. The CDR3 sequence is 15 residues long. V was trimmed by 3 bases and J by 6 bases, leaving 17 bases between them. Looked up from germline, CDR1 is MNHEY and CDR2 is SMNVEV (reference sequence). The DNA for the CDR3 is TGTGCCAGCAGTTTCAACTTCATGGGGAGCCCTGAAGCTTTCTTT. This gives the protein CASSFNFMGSPEAFF.

The chain has TRBV5-1 and TRBJ2-1; TRBD2 aligns across 7 bases. Unmatched junction bases numbered 10, after V lost 0 bases and J lost 4 bases. The CDR3 has 17 amino acids. Germline assignment: CDR1 SGHRS and CDR2 YFSETQ. The DNA of the CDR3 is TGCGCCAGCAGCTTGGGAGGGACGGTGCGGGGGTACAATGAGCAGTTCTTC. This encodes CASSLGGTVRGYNEQFF.

V and J are TRBV27 and TRBJ2-7, with TRBD1 identical over 9 bases. CDR1 MNHEY and CDR2 SMNVEV come from the germline V gene (reference sequence). V shed 4 bases and J 4 bases; nucleotides not matched to a gene: 14. The CDR3 spans 17 residues. The CDR3 region is CASSSGTGPSGTYEQYF. The CDR3 DNA follows: TGTGCCAGCAGTTCCGGGACAGGGCCGAGTGGAACTTACGAGCAGTACTTC.

The J gene is TRBJ2-5, the V gene TRBV29-1, with 7 bases matching TRBD2. The J segment lost 1 base and the V segment lost 1 base, leaving 9 bases of the junction unmatched. The CDR3 has 16 residues. CDR1 and CDR2 (germline): SQVTM, ANQGSEA. The CDR3 DNA is TGCAGCGTTGAAGGGAGGGAGGGGACCACCCAAGAGACCCAGTACTTC. Amino acid sequence: CSVEGREGTTQETQYF.

This clone was seen a handful of times. The gene calls are TRBV11-2 and TRBJ1-6; 10 nucleotides match TRBD1. V gave up 5 bases and J gave up 8 bases; unmatched junction bases: 3. Germline assignment: CDR1 SGHAT and CDR2 FQNNGV. The CDR3 covers 14 residues. The CDR3 bases are TGTGCCAGCAGCCGACAGGGGGCATATTCACCCCTCCACTTT. Translated, it gives CASSRQGAYSPLHF.

The chain uses TRBV19 and TRBJ2-3, with TRBD1 matching over 8 bases. Germline assignment: CDR1 LNHDA and CDR2 SQIVND (reference sequence). The trim removed 3 bases at V and 6 bases at J, leaving 17 bases unmatched. The CDR3 consists of 18 residues. The CDR3 protein is CASSIFFLGQADPDTQYF. CDR3 bases: TGTGCCAGTAGTATTTTTTTCTTGGGACAGGCCGACCCGGATACGCAGTATTTT.

This chain joins TRBV4-3 and TRBJ2-1; 8 bases agree with TRBD2. This CDR3 is built from 14 residues. CDR1 and CDR2 (germline): LGHNA, YSLEER. V was clipped by 0 bases and J by 9 bases; unmatched bases: 4. The CDR3 DNA reads as TGCGCCAGCAGCCAAGAATACGGGGGGGGTGAGCAGTTCTTC. It encodes CASSQEYGGGEQFF.

V gene TRBV9 combines with J gene TRBJ2-1; TRBD2 aligns across 8 bases. Trimming took 4 bases from V and 1 from J; bases not matched to a gene: 4. The CDR3 is 15 residues long. Germline CDR1 reads SGDLS; CDR2 reads YYNGEE. The CDR3 coding sequence is TGTGCCAGCAGCCCAGGACTAGCATCCTACAATGAGCAGTTCTTC. Its protein product is CASSPGLASYNEQFF.

This chain links TRBV7-9 with TRBJ1-1; TRBD1 aligns across 9 bases. V lost 3 bases and J lost 3; bases outside the gene matches: 5. The germline V gene encodes CDR1 SEHNR and CDR2 FQNEAQ (reference sequence). The CDR3 sequence is 15 residues long. The CDR3 DNA sequence: TGTGCCAGCAGCTTGGGGACAGGGCCATACACTGAAGCTTTCTTT. This encodes CASSLGTGPYTEAFF.

The rearrangement uses TRBV19 and TRBJ2-7; TRBD2 agrees at 15 bases. Looked up from germline, CDR1 is LNHDA and CDR2 is SQIVND (reference sequence). This CDR3 contains 16 residues. V gave up 4 bases and J gave up 3 bases; unmatched junction bases: 4. CDR3 coding DNA: TGTGCCAGTAGTAGGACTAGCGGGAGGGCCCTCTACGAGCAGTACTTC. Encoded protein: CASSRTSGRALYEQYF.

The rearrangement uses TRBV7-2 and TRBJ2-7; D is possibly TRBD2 (6 bases). Germline V gene data show CDR1 as SGHTA and CDR2 as FQGNSA. V was trimmed by 2 bases and J by 7 bases, leaving 12 bases between them. The length of the CDR3 is 13 residues. This CDR3 is CASSLREPGEQYF. CDR3 DNA sequence: TGTGCCAGCAGCTTACGGGAGCCGGGGGAGCAGTACTTC.

This clone showed up just a few times. This rearrangement joins TRBV29-1 to TRBJ2-1; TRBD1 matches at 10 bases. The junction had 9 bases not matched to a gene; V was cut back by 1 base and J by 6 bases. From germline, CDR1 is SQVTM and CDR2 ANQGSEA. The CDR3 is 16 residues long. CDR3 amino acids: CSVEGGGTGDPNEQFF. The CDR3 DNA follows: TGCAGCGTTGAAGGGGGAGGGACAGGGGATCCCAATGAGCAGTTCTTC.

This chain links TRBV2 with TRBJ2-1; 12 bases match TRBD2. Germline lookup yields CDR1 SNHLY and CDR2 FYNNEI. Germline trimming cut 10 bases from V and 1 base from J; bases unmatched to any gene: 5. CDR3 length: 15 residues. CDR3 amino acids: CATLGTSGSYNEQFF. CDR3 nucleotides: TGTGCCACCCTGGGGACTAGCGGGTCCTACAATGAGCAGTTCTTC. Based on the CDR3 plus reference TRBV2 and TRBJ2-1, the full variable domain is EPEVTQTPSHQVTQMGQEVILRCVPISNHLYFYWYRQILGQKVEFLVSFYNNEISEKSEIFDDQFSVERPDGSNFTLKIRSTKLEDSAMYFCATLGTSGSYNEQFFGPGTRLTVL.

The table lists this clone with a few counts. V is TRBV28 and J is TRBJ2-1; 14 bases match TRBD2. The J segment lost 8 bases and the V segment lost 5 bases, leaving 8 bases of the junction unmatched. Germline V gene sequence: CDR1 MDHEN, CDR2 SYDVKM. The CDR3 is made up of 16 amino acids. The CDR3 reads CASSPGTSGSLYEQFF. As DNA, the CDR3 is TGTGCCAGCAGTCCGGGGACTAGCGGGAGTCTGTATGAGCAGTTCTTC.

This clone was seen a handful of times. The chain links TRBV11-2 to TRBJ1-6; D not certain. CDR3 length: 16 amino acids. Per germline, CDR1 SGHAT and CDR2 FQNNGV. Trimming stripped 7 bases from V and 0 bases from J, with 13 bases between. This chain's CDR3 is CASTASRSSYNSPLHF. DNA of the CDR3: TGTGCCAGCACCGCGTCCCGGAGCTCCTATAATTCACCCCTCCACTTT.

This clone was detected only a few times. V and J are TRBV2 and TRBJ1-2; TRBD1 agrees at 9 bases. Germline values: CDR1 SNHLY, CDR2 FYNNEI. The ends lost 7 bases at V and 8 bases at J; junction bases unmatched: 11. CDR3 length: 14 residues. CDR3 sequence reads: CASKTGGASGGYTF. CDR3 nucleotides: TGTGCCAGCAAAACAGGGGGCGCTTCGGGCGGCTACACCTTC.

This clone has a handful of counts. This chain connects TRBV13 to TRBJ1-1; D unclear. CDR3 length: 15 amino acids. Per germline, CDR1 PRHDT and CDR2 FYEKMQ (reference sequence). V gave up 0 bases and J gave up 2 bases, with 10 bases separating them. The CDR3 reads CASSLGPGLNTEAFF. CDR3 coding DNA: TGTGCCAGCAGCTTAGGGCCGGGGTTAAACACTGAAGCTTTCTTT.

The V call is TRBV5-1, the J call TRBJ2-3; D possibly corresponds to TRBD1 (6 bases). The V end lost 4 bases, the J end lost 2 bases, and 11 bases lay between the germline ends. The CDR3 length is 14 residues. Germline values: CDR1 SGHRS, CDR2 YFSETQ. The CDR3 reads CASSPGQNTDTQYF. The DNA for the CDR3 is TGCGCCAGCAGCCCCGGACAGAACACAGATACGCAGTATTTT.

The V gene is TRBV6-5, the J gene TRBJ2-1; D perhaps matches TRBD1 (7 bases). The CDR3 is made up of 13 amino acids. CDR1 is MNHEY, CDR2 SVGAGI, per germline. The V end lost 7 bases, the J end lost 16 bases, and 23 bases lay between the germline ends. The CDR3 DNA follows: TGTGCCAGCATCGAGGGGGCGGGGCGGACCCTATTCTTC. Its translation is CASIEGAGRTLFF.